The clone carrying this TCR beta chain was seen only a few times. No antigen is known for it. This entry is derived from a study of T cell repertoires in cytomegalovirus infection. One entry per CDR3 protein, called by TCRdb with MiXCR from the reads. Among around 77,000 distinct CDR3 sequences listed, 20% to 25% were seen once. Trimming cost V 2 bases and J 10 bases, with 11 bases left between them. Per the germline V gene, CDR1 is MNHEY and CDR2 is SVGAGI. The CDR3 loop spans 12 amino acids. The sample in question was CD8+ T cells from cultured PBMCs, obtained from culture after CMV antigen stimulation. This sequence originates from a human donor in good health (CMV status not recorded). Some clones in this sample may be carry-over from other donors' samples. The chain carries TRBV6-5 and TRBJ1-1; D is perhaps TRBD1 (5 bases). CDR3 sequence: CASSYVGEGAFF. DNA for the CDR3: TGTGCCAGCAGTTACGTAGGGGAGGGAGCTTTCTTT.